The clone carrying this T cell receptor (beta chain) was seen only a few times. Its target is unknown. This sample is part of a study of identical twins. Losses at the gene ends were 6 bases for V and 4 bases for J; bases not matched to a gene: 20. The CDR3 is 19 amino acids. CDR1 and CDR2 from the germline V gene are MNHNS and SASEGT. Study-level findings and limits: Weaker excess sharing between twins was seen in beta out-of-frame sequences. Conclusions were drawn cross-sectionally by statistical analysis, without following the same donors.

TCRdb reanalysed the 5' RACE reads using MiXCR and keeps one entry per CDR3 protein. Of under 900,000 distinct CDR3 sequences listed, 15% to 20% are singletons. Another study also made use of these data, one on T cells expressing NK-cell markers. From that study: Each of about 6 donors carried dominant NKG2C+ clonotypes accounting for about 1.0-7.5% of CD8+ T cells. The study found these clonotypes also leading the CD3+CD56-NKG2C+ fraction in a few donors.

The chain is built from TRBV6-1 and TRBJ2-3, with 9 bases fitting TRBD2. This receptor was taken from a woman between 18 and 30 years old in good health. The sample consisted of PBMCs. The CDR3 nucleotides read TGTGCCAGCAGCCAGGGATCAAGCGGGGGGCCGCGGGGCCCAGATACGCAGTATTTT. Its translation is CASSQGSSGGPRGPDTQYF.